Detailed here is one T cell receptor (beta chain). Sequenced by immunoSEQ multiplex PCR; TCRdb stores in-frame clones only, minus some. Of about 90,000 clones in the sample, approximately 84% are singletons; the top ten hold around 4.3%. Per the germline V gene, CDR1 is GTSNPN and CDR2 is SVGIG (reference sequence). The V gene lost 3 bases and the J gene lost 1 base, with 9 bases spanning the gap. The CDR3 runs to 13 residues. The data belong to a study of identifying expanded T cells in peripheral blood. The source is a person between 18 and 75 years old in good health. The genes are TRBV30 and TRBJ1-1; D is ambiguous. The sample taken for sequencing was blood. The CDR3 nucleotides are TGTGCCTGGAGCATAAGGAGGAACACTGAAGCTTTCTTT. It encodes CAWSIRRNTEAFF.